The 25 T cell receptor beta chains presented below share a single source sample, sequenced in a study of CD8+CD57+ T cells in acquired aplastic anemia. Researchers used genomic DNA as the template to profile TCR beta VDJ and CDR3. One entry per CDR3 protein, called by TCRdb with MiXCR from the reads. Of around 400,000 distinct CDR3 sequences in the sample, roughly 64% are singletons; the top ten hold 3.5% to 4.5%. The sequencing sample was made of sorted CD4+, CD8+, or CD8+CD57+ T cells (not recorded which) from PBMCs. All receptors come from a human donor in good health, serving as a control.

V and J are TRBV12-3 or TRBV12-4 and TRBJ2-3, with TRBD2 matching over 7 bases. The CDR3 length is 15 residues. V was clipped by 6 bases and J by 2 bases; unmatched bases: 8. DNA for the CDR3: TGTGCCAGCAGCTCCCGCGGGGGAAACACAGATACGCAGTATTTT. This codes for CASSSRGGNTDTQYF.

Details on this clonotype: The conserved phenylalanine or tryptophan is not found at the CDR3 terminus, so this likely reflects a read error. V usage is TRBV7-3 and J usage is TRBJ2-5; weak D call: TRBD2 (7 bases). V was pared by 0 bases and J by 8 bases, with 10 bases between. CDR1 and CDR2 (germline): SGHTA, FQGTGA. The CDR3 is made up of 13 amino acids. The CDR3 coding sequence is TGTGCCAGCAGCTTAACCACGGGGGGCACCCAGTACTAC. This codes for CASSLTTGGTQYY.

V and J are TRBV7-2 and TRBJ1-5; 8 nucleotides line up with TRBD1. Trimming at V came to 5 bases and at J to 7 bases, leaving 4 bases not matched to a gene. The germline V gene encodes CDR1 SGHTA and CDR2 FQGNSA. The CDR3 runs 13 residues. The DNA of the CDR3 is TGTGCCAGCAGCACGGGACAGGCCCAGCCCCAGCATTTT. This codes for CASSTGQAQPQHF.

Notes on this clonotype: One end of the junction fails to match germline, which may point to a read error. The rearrangement uses TRBV7-9 and TRBJ1-1; D is unresolved. Germline V lookup: CDR1 SEHNR, CDR2 FQNEAQ (reference sequence). This CDR3 region has 14 residues. The CDR3 nucleotides read TGTGCCAGTAGTCCTTCGGAGGGCGTTCGTCAGCCCCAGTTT. This sequence encodes CASSPSEGVRQPQF.

This clonotype has a single count. Given the absence of the conserved phenylalanine or tryptophan at the CDR3 end, a read error is likely. The DNA is left out, because the CDR3 cannot be placed on it with certainty; the CDR3 is given as TCRdb lists it. J is TRBJ2-7 and V is TRBV7-2; TRBD1, as called in the table, went unchecked against the DNA. The CDR3 contains 13 residues when both ends are counted. Germline CDR1 is SGHTA and CDR2 is FQGNSA. The CDR3 loop is CASSLSVARGTEA.

As regards this clonotype: The final CDR3 position lacks the conserved phenylalanine or tryptophan, pointing to a likely read error. It is unclear where the CDR3 begins or ends on the DNA, so no DNA is shown, and the CDR3 is as TCRdb lists it. V is TRBV11-2 and J is TRBJ1-6. CDR1 is SGHAT, CDR2 FQNNGV, per germline. The CDR3 is 8 amino acids in total, end residues counted. This CDR3 reads CASSSLRS.

The chain links TRBV2 to TRBJ1-4, with TRBD1 matching 9 bases. There are 14 residues in the CDR3. The trim removed 5 bases at V and 7 bases at J, leaving 5 bases unmatched. The germline CDR1 and CDR2 sequences are SNHLY and FYNNEI. DNA for the CDR3: TGTGCCAGCAGTTGGACAGGGGCGCGTGAAAAACTGTTTTTT. It specifies CASSWTGAREKLFF. The variable domain in full, with the rest retrieved from reference TRBV2 and TRBJ1-4, is EPEVTQTPSHQVTQMGQEVILRCVPISNHLYFYWYRQILGQKVEFLVSFYNNEISEKSEIFDDQFSVERPDGSNFTLKIRSTKLEDSAMYFCASSWTGAREKLFFGSGTQLSVL.

This chain joins TRBV2 and TRBJ2-2, with 9 positions matching TRBD2. The CDR3 length is 14 residues. CDR1 is SNHLY, CDR2 FYNNEI, per germline. V was pared by 2 bases and J by 13 bases, with 8 bases of the junction left unmatched. The CDR3 DNA sequence: TGTGCCAGCAGTGAACAGCGCGGGAGGGGGACGCTGTTTTTT. As protein: CASSEQRGRGTLFF.

On this clonotype itself: Germline and junction disagree at one end, which may indicate a read error. This sequence joins TRBV7-3 and TRBJ1-6; D uncertain. Germline assignment: CDR1 SGHTA and CDR2 FQGTGA. This CDR3 contains 15 residues. CDR3 region: CASSLAPEGNSHLHF. The CDR3 nucleotides read TGCGCCAGCAGCTTGGCCCCAGAGGGTAATTCACACCTCCACTTC.

This clonotype has a handful of counts. The chain is built from TRBV5-8 and TRBJ2-7; the D call may be TRBD1 or TRBD2 (6 bases each). V shed 3 bases and J shed 4 bases, with 11 bases lying between them. This CDR3 has 13 amino acids. Per germline, CDR1 SGHTS and CDR2 YDEGEE. The CDR3 loop reads CASSSRGPYEQYF. The CDR3 DNA is TGTGCCAGCAGCTCCCGGGGGCCTTACGAGCAGTACTTC.

The chain uses TRBV5-4 and TRBJ2-6; D unclear. The germline V and J ends were trimmed by 3 bases and 2 bases, with 9 bases remaining between them. The germline CDR1 and CDR2 sequences are SGHNT and YYREEE (reference sequence). CDR3 length equals 15 residues. CDR3 protein: CASSSNTAGANVLTF. DNA of the CDR3: TGTGCCAGCAGCTCCAACACAGCTGGGGCCAACGTCCTGACTTTC.

The V call is TRBV11-1, the J call TRBJ2-3; no definite D call. The CDR3 extends over 14 amino acids. Looked up from germline, CDR1 is SGHAT and CDR2 is FQDESV (reference sequence). Trimming took 6 bases from V and 7 from J, leaving 17 bases between them. CDR3 DNA: TGTGCCAGCAGGTCAGGTCCGAGCAATCATACGCAGTATTTT. Amino acid sequence: CASRSGPSNHTQYF.

The CDR3 coding sequence is TGTGCCATCAGGGGTGGATCAGATACGCAGTATTTT. Residues: CAIRGGSDTQYF. V gene TRBV10-3 combines with J gene TRBJ2-3; no clear D gene. Germline CDR1 is ENHRY and CDR2 is SYGVKD. Deletions cut 6 bases from V and 4 bases from J, with 8 bases between. CDR3 length: 12 amino acids.

The gene calls are TRBV10-3 and TRBJ2-5; D perhaps matches TRBD1 (5 bases). Between the trimmed V and J ends, which lost 0 bases and 2 bases, there was a span of 7 bases. Germline loops: CDR1 ENHRY, CDR2 SYGVKD. This CDR3 has 14 amino acids. For the CDR3, the DNA is TGTGCCATCAGTGAGTCGGGGCCACAAGAGACCCAGTACTTC. Its translation: CAISESGPQETQYF.

About this clonotype: Since a much larger clone is just one base distant, this may be a read error. This chain connects TRBV13 to TRBJ1-3, with D hard to call. CDR3 size: 15 residues. The germline gives CDR1 PRHDT, CDR2 FYEKMQ (reference sequence). The CDR3: CVSSLAPSSGNTIYF. The CDR3 nucleotides read TGTGTCAGCAGCTTAGCGCCTAGCTCTGGAAACACCATATATTTT.

V usage is TRBV9 and J usage is TRBJ2-7; 9 nucleotides line up with TRBD1. Germline-derived CDR1 and CDR2 are SGDLS and YYNGEE. The V gene end was trimmed by 2 bases and the J gene end by 3 bases; junction bases not matched to a gene: 3. The length of the CDR3 is 14 residues. The CDR3 DNA reads as TGTGCCAGCAGCGTGGGACAGGGCCACTACGAGCAGTACTTC. It encodes CASSVGQGHYEQYF.

Turning to this clonotype: One end of the junction fails to match germline, which may point to a read error. CDR3 coding DNA: TGTGCCAGCAGCTTAGATTCTGGGCTGGCGGCCGCGCAGTACTTT. Protein: CASSLDSGLAAAQYF. The chain carries TRBV2 and TRBJ2-7; D is unclear. The length of the CDR3 is 15 residues. Germline V lookup: CDR1 SNHLY, CDR2 FYNNEI.

For this clonotype: At one end, the junction sequence differs from germline, possibly due to a read error. The chain is built from TRBV7-2 and TRBJ1-1; D not certain. The germline gives CDR1 SGHTA, CDR2 FQGNSA. CDR3 size: 13 residues. CDR3 region: CASSQEGYHGANF. In DNA, the CDR3 is TGTGCCAGCAGCCAAGAGGGTTACCATGGAGCTAACTTT. Drawing the rest from reference TRBV7-2 and TRBJ1-1, the complete variable domain is GAGVSQSPSNKVTEKGKDVELRCDPISGHTALYWYRQSLGQGLEFLIYFQGNSAPDKSGLPSDRFSAERTGGSVSTLTIQRTQQEDSAVYLCASSQEGYHGANFGQGTRLTVV.

This clonotype has ten or more counts. The rearrangement joins TRBV7-2 to TRBJ2-3; a possible D gene is TRBD1 (7 bases). From germline, CDR1 is SGHTA and CDR2 FQGNSA. V was pared by 7 bases and J by 7 bases, with 18 bases between. The CDR3 extends over 14 amino acids. CDR3 nucleotide sequence: TGTGCCAGCAACCAGGGGGGCAACGCGAATACGCAGTATTTT. Its protein product is CASNQGGNANTQYF. Full variable domain (rest looked up from reference TRBV7-2 and TRBJ2-3): GAGVSQSPSNKVTEKGKDVELRCDPISGHTALYWYRQSLGQGLEFLIYFQGNSAPDKSGLPSDRFSAERTGGSVSTLTIQRTQQEDSAVYLCASNQGGNANTQYFGPGTRLTVL.

This chain uses TRBV7-6 with TRBJ2-1; D may be TRBD1 (5 bases). CDR1 and CDR2 (germline): SGHVS, FNYEAQ. The ends were cut back, 7 bases at V and 3 bases at J, with 25 bases in the middle. The length of the CDR3 is 18 residues. The DNA of the CDR3 is TGTGCCAGCACCCTCTCGGCAGGGAAGTTTAACGGCTACAATGAGCAGTTCTTC. It translates to CASTLSAGKFNGYNEQFF.

V is TRBV7-9 and J is TRBJ1-2; D is possibly TRBD1 (5 bases). Germline values: CDR1 SEHNR, CDR2 FQNEAQ (reference sequence). Trimming took 1 base from V and 10 from J, leaving 22 bases between them. The CDR3 consists of 16 residues. Here the CDR3 DNA reads TGTGCCAGCAGCTTAGAGACAGCCAACTATGGCTACACCTACACCTTC. It translates to CASSLETANYGYTYTF.

This chain's CDR3 is CSAPDSRTSYEQYF. CDR3 DNA: TGCAGTGCTCCCGACTCGAGGACCTCCTACGAGCAGTACTTC. The chain couples TRBV20-1 to TRBJ2-7; D is ambiguous. The CDR3 contains 14 residues. V was shortened by 5 bases and J by 0 bases, with 14 bases between the two germline ends. Germline CDR1 reads DFQATT; CDR2 reads SNEGSKA (reference sequence).

V and J are TRBV20-1 and TRBJ1-2, with 8 bases fitting TRBD1. Trimming at V came to 1 base and at J to 7 bases, leaving 5 bases not matched to a gene. This CDR3 region has 13 residues. Germline loops: CDR1 DFQATT, CDR2 SNEGSKA (reference sequence). CDR3 nucleotides: TGCAGTGCTAGAGCTAGCAGGGGGCTTGGCTACACCTTC. It is translated as CSARASRGLGYTF.

This clonotype was seen only a few times. The CDR3 protein is CTTGGSPLHF. The DNA for the CDR3 is TGCACCACCGGGGGTTCACCCCTCCACTTT. The chain employs TRBV29-1 and TRBJ1-6; possibly TRBD1 for D (5 bases). CDR1 is SQVTM and CDR2 is ANQGSEA in the germline V gene. There are 10 residues in the CDR3.

The chain carries TRBV20-1 and TRBJ2-5, with D unresolved. Germline loops: CDR1 DFQATT, CDR2 SNEGSKA (reference sequence). There are 15 residues in the CDR3. Trimming shortened V by 3 bases and J by 5 bases, and 19 bases separated the two germline ends. For the CDR3, the DNA is TGCAGTGCTAGCACACATTCGGGCGACGCGGAGACCCAGTACTTC. Its translation is CSASTHSGDAETQYF.